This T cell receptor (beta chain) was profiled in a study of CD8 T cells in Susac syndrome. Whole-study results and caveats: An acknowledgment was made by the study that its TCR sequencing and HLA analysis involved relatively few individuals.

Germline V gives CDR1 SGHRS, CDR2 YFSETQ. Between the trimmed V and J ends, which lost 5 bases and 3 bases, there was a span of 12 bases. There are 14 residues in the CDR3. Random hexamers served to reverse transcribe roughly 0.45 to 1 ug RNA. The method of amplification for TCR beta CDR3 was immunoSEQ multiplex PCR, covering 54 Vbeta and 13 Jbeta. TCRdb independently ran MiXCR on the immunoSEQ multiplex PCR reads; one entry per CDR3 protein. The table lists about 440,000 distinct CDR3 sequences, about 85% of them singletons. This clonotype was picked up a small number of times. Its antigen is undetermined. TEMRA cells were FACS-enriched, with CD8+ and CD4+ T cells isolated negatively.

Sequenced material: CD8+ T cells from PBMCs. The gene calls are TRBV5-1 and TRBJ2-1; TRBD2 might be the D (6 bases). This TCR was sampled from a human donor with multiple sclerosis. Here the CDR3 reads CASSLSSDYNEQFF. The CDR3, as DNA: TGCGCCAGCAGTTTGTCTAGCGACTACAATGAGCAGTTCTTC.